The 27 T cell receptor beta chains in this list originate from one sample, sequenced in a study of tissue T cells after allogeneic stem cell transplantation. Indicated time point: mouse harvest day 7 after allogeneic transplant. Each mouse received 10^7 T-cell-depleted marrow cells plus 10^6 splenic CD5+ T cells by tail vein. Generated by immunoSEQ multiplex PCR, the TCRdb table keeps only in-frame clones and is missing some. The table has 8,900 or so clones, less than 45% seen once; the top ten hold under 2.5%. The sample comprised skin. Receptors originate from a female BALB/c mouse given C57BL/6 T cells with graft-versus-host disease after an allogeneic hematopoietic cell transplant.

This clone came up a few times. Gene names refer to mouse genes. The CDR3 end lies 1 residue beyond the end of the read and is filled in from the germline J gene. The chain employs TRBV26 and TRBJ2-4, with TRBD1 matching 7 bases. Germline V CDR1 and CDR2: KGHPV, FQNQEV (reference sequence). V trimming: 6 bases; J trimming: 2 bases; junction bases outside the gene matches: 5. The CDR3 runs to 14 residues. The DNA read from the CDR3 is TGTGCCAGCAGCTCGACAGGGACTCAAAACACCTTGTAC. Translation gives CASSSTGTQNTLY. The entire CDR3 is CASSSTGTQNTLYF.

A single count supports this clone. The gene names here belong to mouse. The read ends 1 residue shy of where the CDR3 ends; the end is completed using the germline J gene. The chain uses TRBV13-1 and TRBJ2-4, with 9 nucleotides matching TRBD2. Looked up from germline, CDR1 is NSHNY and CDR2 is SYGAGN. The CDR3 spans 15 residues. V lost 1 base to trimming and J lost 0 bases; unmatched junction nucleotides: 0. CDR3 amino acids: CASSDTGGSQNTLYF. Incomplete CDR3 DNA: TGTGCCAGCAGTGATACTGGGGGGAGTCAAAACACCTTGTAC.

This clone was observed a handful of times. Mouse germline and gene names are used. The missing CDR3 end, 1 residue past where the read stops, is filled in from the germline J gene. Other DNA variants within this sample encode the same CDR3. V is TRBV3 and J is TRBJ1-3; 8 bases match TRBD1. The CDR3 sequence is 14 residues long. Looked up from germline, CDR1 is SNHLY and CDR2 is FYNGKV (reference sequence). With 3 bases clipped from V and 3 bases from J, the junction kept 1 base outside the gene matches. The CDR3 is CASSLTGVGNTLYF. The DNA read from the CDR3 is TGTGCCAGCAGCTTGACAGGGGTTGGAAATACGCTCTAT.

A note on this clone: Gene and germline names: mouse. The CDR3 extends 1 residue past the end of the read, so its final part is completed from the germline J gene. The V and J genes are TRBV12-2 and TRBJ2-5; D gene ambiguous. The length of the CDR3 is 12 residues. The V and J ends lost 2 bases and 0 bases respectively, with 2 bases between them. CDR1 and CDR2 (germline): SGHLS, HYDKME. The CDR3 protein is CASSRNQDTQYF. The CDR3 DNA, read in part, is TGTGCCAGCTCTCGTAACCAAGACACCCAGTAC.

To note about this clone: These gene names are mouse names. The CDR3 goes on 1 residue after the read ends, and that part is filled in from the germline J gene. The chain uses TRBV5 and TRBJ2-2; a weak D match, TRBD2 (6 bases). The CDR3 runs to 16 residues. Germline CDR1 and CDR2: LGHNA and YNLKQL (reference sequence). Trimming stripped 0 bases from V and 0 bases from J, with 8 bases between. The sequenced CDR3 bases are TGTGCCAGCAGCCAAGATTGGGGGTCAAACACCGGGCAGCTCTAC. This translates into CASSQDWGSNTGQLY. The whole CDR3 is CASSQDWGSNTGQLYF.

As for this clone: Genes and germline come from the mouse. The read gets to within 1 residue of the CDR3 end, and the germline J gene fills in the rest. V is TRBV26 and J is TRBJ1-6; TRBD1 matches at 10 bases. TRBJ1-6 belongs to the ORF category, with a function that is uncertain. J gave up 5 bases and V 5 bases, and 6 bases lay outside the gene matches. This CDR3 is built from 16 residues. Germline CDR1 and CDR2: KGHPV and FQNQEV (reference sequence). CDR3 region: CASSSPGTGDNSPLYF. Incomplete CDR3 DNA: TGTGCCAGCAGTTCGCCCGGGACAGGGGATAATTCGCCCCTCTAC.

This clone occurred a few times. Mouse gene names and germline throughout. The CDR3 end is not reached by the read, which stops 1 residue before it; the germline J gene fills it in. The chain joins TRBV26 to TRBJ1-3, with unresolved D. Germline CDR1 reads KGHPV; CDR2 reads FQNQEV (reference sequence). The CDR3 runs to 14 residues. The V end lost 2 bases, the J end lost 0 bases, and 5 bases lay between the germline ends. This CDR3 reads CASSLTYSGNTLYF. CDR3 bases read: TGTGCCAGCAGTCTGACATATTCTGGAAATACGCTCTAT.

The table lists this clone with a few counts. Gene names and germline match the mouse. The CDR3 is cut off 1 residue early in the read; its end comes from the germline J gene. This rearrangement joins TRBV17 to TRBJ2-1, with D possibly being TRBD1 (5 bases). V was shortened by 7 bases and J by 10 bases, with 8 bases between the two germline ends. The CDR3 spans 10 residues. Germline loops: CDR1 MNHDT, CDR2 YYDKIL. The CDR3 here is CASNRQEQFF. The CDR3 bases that were read are TGTGCTAGCAATCGACAGGAGCAGTTC. Full variable domain (outside the CDR3, taken from reference TRBV17 and TRBJ2-1): DTTVKQNPRYKLARVGKPVNLICSQTMNHDTMYWYQKKPNQAPKLLLFYYDKILNREADTFEKFQSSRPNNSFCSLYIGSAGLEYSAMYLCASNRQEQFFGPGTRLTVL.

Concerning this clone: Gene names refer to mouse genes. Read data end 1 residue before the CDR3 end; the end is taken from the germline J gene. This rearrangement joins TRBV23 to TRBJ2-2. The length of the CDR3 is 15 residues. Germline loops: CDR1 KGHTA, CDR2 FQNQQP. This chain's CDR3 is CSSSQSAQNTGQLYF. The sequenced CDR3 bases are TGCTCCAGCAGTCAATCGGCGCAAAACACCGGGCAGCTCTAC.

Only a few counts were recorded for this clone. The gene names here belong to mouse. Read coverage stops 1 residue before the CDR3 terminus; the germline J gene supplies the remainder. The chain combines TRBV26 with TRBJ2-3, with TRBD1 matching over 10 bases. V trimming: 4 bases; J trimming: 6 bases; junction bases outside the gene matches: 1. Germline CDR1 is KGHPV and CDR2 is FQNQEV (reference sequence). The CDR3 is 13 residues long. This chain's CDR3 is CASSRDRGETLYF. Incomplete CDR3 DNA: TGTGCCAGCAGTCGGGACAGGGGCGAAACGCTGTAT.

With respect to this clone: Germline and genes: mouse. The read falls 1 residue short of the CDR3 end, and the missing part is taken from the germline J gene. This rearrangement joins TRBV19 to TRBJ2-4, with D possibly being TRBD1 or TRBD2 (5 bases each). The ends were cut back, 4 bases at V and 1 base at J, with 13 bases in the middle. The CDR3 is 15 amino acids. Per the germline V gene, CDR1 is FNHDT and CDR2 is SITEND (reference sequence). Partial CDR3 DNA: TGTGCCAGCAGTCCCCCGGGGGTGGGTCAAAACACCTTGTAC. This sequence encodes CASSPPGVGQNTLY. The whole CDR3 sequence is CASSPPGVGQNTLYF.

On this clone: Mouse germline and gene names are used. The read comes to an end 1 residue before the CDR3 does, leaving the germline J gene to fill in the end. The chain couples TRBV5 to TRBJ1-1; TRBD1 matches at 8 bases. The CDR3 contains 12 residues. The V segment lost 0 bases and the J segment 9 bases; nucleotides outside the gene matches: 0. CDR1 LGHNA and CDR2 YNLKQL come from the germline V gene (reference sequence). CDR3 sequence: CASSQDRGQVFF. The DNA read from the CDR3 is TGTGCCAGCAGCCAAGACAGGGGGCAAGTCTTC.

About this clone itself: These gene names are mouse names. The read halts 1 residue ahead of the CDR3 end, with the missing end drawn from the germline J gene. The chain uses TRBV26 and TRBJ2-5, with 8 nucleotides matching TRBD2. J was trimmed by 0 bases and V by 6 bases; bases with no gene match: 5. The CDR3 covers 15 residues. Germline lookup yields CDR1 KGHPV and CDR2 FQNQEV (reference sequence). The sequenced CDR3 bases are TGTGCCAGCAGCCCACTGGGGGTTAACCAAGACACCCAGTAC. It codes for CASSPLGVNQDTQY. The complete CDR3 sequence is CASSPLGVNQDTQYF.

Notes on this clone: Genes and germline come from the mouse. The read terminates 1 residue ahead of where the CDR3 ends, so the germline J gene completes it. The rearrangement joins TRBV20 to TRBJ1-4; D ambiguous. The CDR3 runs 13 residues. CDR1 is GFQATS, CDR2 STVNSAI, per germline. The V end lost 2 bases, the J end lost 0 bases, and 4 bases lay between the germline ends. The CDR3 loop is CGARTVSNERLFF. CDR3 DNA (partial): TGTGGTGCTAGGACAGTTTCCAACGAAAGATTATTT.

Regarding this clone: Mouse names are used for the genes. The CDR3 end is not reached by the read, which stops 1 residue before it; the germline J gene fills it in. The V call is TRBV13-1, the J call TRBJ2-7; 9 bases map to TRBD2. The CDR3 covers 13 residues. Looked up from germline, CDR1 is NSHNY and CDR2 is SYGAGN. V was pared by 10 bases and J by 0 bases, with 5 bases of the junction left unmatched. CDR3 loop: CAGGLGSSYEQYF. The CDR3 bases that were read are TGTGCCGGCGGACTGGGGAGCTCCTATGAACAGTAC.

About this clone itself: The genes are named according to mouse. The chain's CDR3 is CASSPGQGNTGQLYF. The part of the CDR3 DNA that was read is TGTGCCAGCAGTCCTGGACAGGGGAACACCGGGCAGCTCTAC. V and J are TRBV13-1 and TRBJ2-2, with 9 bases matching TRBD1. From the germline J gene comes the end of the CDR3, since the read stops 1 residue before it. The CDR3 is made up of 15 amino acids. Germline CDR1 NSHNY, CDR2 SYGAGN. The V segment lost 4 bases and the J segment 2 bases; nucleotides outside the gene matches: 3.

For this clone: Germline and genes here are mouse. The read is 1 residue too short to cover the CDR3 end, so that end is filled in from the germline J gene. This rearrangement joins TRBV5 to TRBJ2-5; 9 bases are a match to TRBD2. Trimming removed 2 bases from V and 5 bases from J; junction bases left unmatched: 2. This CDR3 has 14 residues. Germline loops: CDR1 LGHNA, CDR2 YNLKQL (reference sequence). The part of the CDR3 DNA that was read is TGTGCCAGCAGCCAATGGGGGGGCGCAGACACCCAGTAC. The encoded protein is CASSQWGGADTQY. The whole CDR3 is CASSQWGGADTQYF.

Turning to this clone: The gene names here belong to mouse. The read finishes 1 residue shy of the CDR3 end, and the germline J gene is used to complete it. The chain employs TRBV5 and TRBJ2-5; the D call may be TRBD1 or TRBD2 (5 bases each). Trimming left V 2 bases short and J 2 bases short, with 11 bases between. CDR1 is LGHNA, CDR2 YNLKQL, per germline (reference sequence). The CDR3 length is 15 residues. CDR3 DNA, as far as it was read: TGTGCCAGCAGCCAATCTTGGGGCCCCCAAGACACCCAGTAC. It yields the protein CASSQSWGPQDTQY. The CDR3, in full, reads CASSQSWGPQDTQYF.

This clone was seen more than once but under ten times. Gene names denote mouse genes. The read stops 1 residue short of the end of the CDR3; the missing end is completed from the germline J gene. The chain has TRBV26 and TRBJ2-1; no clear D. The germline V and J ends were trimmed by 1 base and 5 bases, with 6 bases remaining between them. The CDR3 sequence is 13 residues long. The germline V gene has CDR1 KGHPV and CDR2 FQNQEV (reference sequence). The CDR3 loop reads CASSLWQNAEQFF. The part of the CDR3 DNA that was read is TGTGCCAGCAGTCTGTGGCAGAATGCTGAGCAGTTC.

This clone was seen a few times. Gene names are mouse gene names. This CDR3 is CASSFGQGLAEVFF. CDR3 DNA, as far as it was read: TGTGCCAGCAGTTTCGGACAGGGGTTGGCAGAAGTCTTC. The rearrangement links TRBV14 to TRBJ1-1, with TRBD1 matching over 9 bases. The read terminates 1 residue ahead of where the CDR3 ends, so the germline J gene completes it. J lost 6 bases, V lost 1 base, and 4 bases had no gene match. Germline V gives CDR1 SGHDT, CDR2 FRDEAV. This CDR3 is 14 amino acids long.

Points on this clone: Gene names and germline match the mouse. The read ends 1 residue shy of where the CDR3 ends; the end is completed using the germline J gene. The V and J genes are TRBV26 and TRBJ1-4; no clear D. CDR1 is KGHPV, CDR2 FQNQEV, per germline (reference sequence). V was shortened by 1 base and J by 5 bases, with 8 bases between the two germline ends. The CDR3 has 14 amino acids. The sequenced CDR3 bases are TGTGCCAGCAGTCTGTGGGCGGGAAACGAAAGATTATTT. Amino acids: CASSLWAGNERLF. The whole CDR3 protein reads CASSLWAGNERLFF.

There are a few counts of this clone. Each gene name is a mouse one. The read ends 1 residue early relative to the CDR3; the germline J gene fills the gap. This chain connects TRBV26 to TRBJ2-7; unclear D gene. The germline V gene has CDR1 KGHPV and CDR2 FQNQEV (reference sequence). Between the trimmed V and J ends, which lost 0 bases and 5 bases, there was a span of 5 bases. The CDR3 runs to 12 residues. CDR3 bases read: TGTGCCAGCAGTCTGTCTGGGAATGAACAGTAC. Encoded protein: CASSLSGNEQY. The entire CDR3 protein is CASSLSGNEQYF.

A remark on this clone: Gene names denote mouse genes. The read comes to an end 1 residue before the CDR3 does, leaving the germline J gene to fill in the end. The rearrangement uses TRBV5 and TRBJ2-7, with 12 positions matching TRBD1. The CDR3 consists of 15 residues. CDR1 and CDR2 (germline): LGHNA, YNLKQL (reference sequence). V lost 0 bases, J lost 7 bases, and 4 bases stayed unmatched. CDR3 region: CASSQERDRGREQYF. The CDR3 DNA, read in part, is TGTGCCAGCAGCCAAGAGAGGGACAGGGGGCGAGAACAGTAC.

Concerning this clone: Genes and germline come from the mouse. The read is 1 residue too short to cover the CDR3 end, so that end is filled in from the germline J gene. This rearrangement joins TRBV12-2 to TRBJ2-5; TRBD2 aligns across 8 bases. V trimming: 0 bases; J trimming: 2 bases; junction bases outside the gene matches: 3. This CDR3 spans 15 amino acids. CDR1 SGHLS and CDR2 HYDKME come from the germline V gene. The sequenced part of the CDR3 DNA is TGTGCCAGCTCTCTCGCGGGGGGGCCCCAAGACACCCAGTAC. It translates to CASSLAGGPQDTQY. The CDR3 as a whole reads CASSLAGGPQDTQYF.

With respect to this clone: Gene names refer to mouse genes. With the read ending 1 residue before the CDR3 end, the germline J gene is used to fill in that end. The J gene is TRBJ2-5, the V gene TRBV26; 8 nucleotides match TRBD1. Germline V gene data show CDR1 as KGHPV and CDR2 as FQNQEV (reference sequence). The CDR3 runs 14 residues. The trim removed 0 bases at V and 6 bases at J, leaving 2 bases unmatched. The CDR3 DNA, read in part, is TGTGCCAGCAGTCTGTCGACAGGGGCCGACACCCAGTAC. Translating gives CASSLSTGADTQY. The whole CDR3 is CASSLSTGADTQYF.

As to this clone: The listed genes are named as in mouse. CDR3 sequence: CASSQDRTSAETLYF. Partial CDR3 DNA: TGTGCCAGCAGCCAAGACCGGACTAGTGCAGAAACGCTGTAT. The rearrangement uses TRBV5 and TRBJ2-3; perhaps TRBD2 as D (5 bases). The CDR3 end is not reached by the read, which stops 1 residue before it; the germline J gene fills it in. The germline V gene has CDR1 LGHNA and CDR2 YNLKQL (reference sequence). V was trimmed by 0 bases and J by 0 bases, leaving 7 bases between them. There are 15 residues in the CDR3.

Details on this clone: Each gene name is a mouse one. The read terminates 1 residue before the CDR3 end, so the remaining end is supplied by the germline J gene. The V gene is TRBV3, the J gene TRBJ2-7; perhaps TRBD1 as D (5 bases). The CDR3 sequence is 13 residues long. Trimming removed 0 bases from V and 3 bases from J, with 6 bases in between. Germline V gene data show CDR1 as SNHLY and CDR2 as FYNGKV (reference sequence). The DNA read from the CDR3 is TGTGCCAGCAGCTTAGCAGGGGTCTATGAACAGTAC. Amino acid sequence: CASSLAGVYEQY. The entire CDR3 reads CASSLAGVYEQYF.